This TCR beta chain was captured in a study of T-cell reconstitution after alpha-beta-depleted transplantation in children. Preparation of the TCRbeta library involved a method that used unique molecular identifiers. MiXCR was run by TCRdb on the PCR reads, yielding one entry per CDR3 protein. The table lists around 420,000 distinct CDR3 sequences, 15% to 20% of them singletons. The germline gives CDR1 ENHRY, CDR2 SYGVKD. With V trimmed by 6 bases and J by 1 base, 7 bases remained unmatched. This CDR3 contains 15 residues. Whole-study results and caveats: Surviving recipient T cells and intrathymic progenitors accounted for some patients' high TCRbeta diversity at day 60. T-cell numbers and diversity one year post-transplant derived largely from freshly generated T cells. Several hundred expanded graft clones reportedly gave rise to the alpha-beta T cells present about two months after transplant.

About this clonotype itself: The antigen is not known.

Sequencing was performed on PBMCs, mostly from graft donor cells, taken 360 days after TCRalphabeta/CD19-depleted stem cell transplant. The chain couples TRBV10-3 to TRBJ2-7; TRBD2 matches at 9 bases. The clonotype comes from a boy younger than two who had a stem cell transplant for Wiskott-Aldrich syndrome, so the T cells may come from the graft donor. The CDR3 sequence: CAIRRASGESYEQYF. For the CDR3, the DNA is TGTGCCATCAGAAGGGCTAGCGGGGAGTCCTACGAGCAGTACTTC.